Shown below are 29 T cell receptor beta chains from a single sample sequenced in a study of cytomegalovirus exposure and HLA in healthy donors. TCRdb keeps only in-frame clones here, not all; method: immunoSEQ multiplex PCR. The sample lists 150,000 or so clones, approximately 86% seen once, with less than 2.5% in the top ten. Material for sequencing was PBMCs. The receptors derive from a human donor in good health.

The rearrangement joins TRBV27 to TRBJ2-3; D is possibly TRBD2 (7 bases). The CDR3 runs to 14 residues. V gave up 11 bases and J gave up 0 bases, with 15 bases separating them. CDR1 and CDR2 from the germline V gene are MNHEY and SMNVEV (reference sequence). The CDR3 DNA is TGTGCCGCTTGGGGGCGGGGGAGCACAGATACGCAGTATTTT. This sequence encodes CAAWGRGSTDTQYF.

The chain joins TRBV18 to TRBJ1-1; 11 bases line up with TRBD1. Trimming cost V 6 bases and J 5 bases; bases outside gene matches: 5. CDR1 and CDR2 from the germline V gene are KGHSH and LQKENI. The CDR3 runs 14 residues. The CDR3 loop is CASSPDRGRTEAFF. Written as DNA, the CDR3 is TGTGCCAGCTCGCCGGACAGGGGGCGGACTGAAGCTTTCTTT.

J is TRBJ1-3 and V is TRBV6-1; D is uncertain. The V gene lost 6 bases and the J gene lost 4 bases, with 7 bases spanning the gap. CDR1 is MNHNS, CDR2 SASEGT, per germline. This CDR3 region has 12 residues. The DNA for the CDR3 is TGTGCCAGCAGAGACTTCGGAAACACCATATATTTT. Translating it yields CASRDFGNTIYF.

The CDR3, as DNA: TGTGCCACCAGCAGAGATTACAGCAGGGAGGCACCCCTCCACTTT. Translating it yields CATSRDYSREAPLHF. J is TRBJ1-6 and V is TRBV15; tentatively, D is TRBD1 (5 bases). Trimming left V 0 bases short and J 11 bases short, with 14 bases between. From germline, CDR1 is LNHNV and CDR2 YYDKDF (reference sequence). The CDR3 spans 15 residues.

Written as DNA, the CDR3 is TGCGCCAGCAGCCTTAGCGGTCGGACAGATACGCAGTATTTT. This codes for CASSLSGRTDTQYF. This chain links TRBV4-1 with TRBJ2-3; possible D gene TRBD2, 6 bases. This CDR3 is 14 amino acids long. Trimming removed 4 bases from V and 3 bases from J, with 11 bases in between. From germline, CDR1 is MGHRA and CDR2 YSYEKL.

The chain is built from TRBV18 and TRBJ1-2, with D possibly TRBD1 on 6 matching bases. The CDR3 sequence is 15 residues long. The V end was cut by 4 bases, the J end by 0 bases, with 12 bases between. Germline CDR1 is KGHSH and CDR2 is LQKENI. The CDR3 DNA sequence: TGTGCCAGCTCACGAGGGGGTTCAGCTAACTATGGCTACACCTTC. Its translation: CASSRGGSANYGYTF.

The V gene is TRBV6-5, the J gene TRBJ2-2; a possible D gene is TRBD2 (5 bases). CDR3 size: 14 residues. Germline lookup yields CDR1 MNHEY and CDR2 SVGAGI. V gave up 7 bases and J gave up 3 bases, with 12 bases separating them. DNA of the CDR3: TGTGCCAGCACTCGAGGGTCCTACACCGGGGAGCTGTTTTTT. Protein product: CASTRGSYTGELFF.

J is TRBJ1-2 and V is TRBV18; maybe TRBD1 (5 bases). The germline V gene has CDR1 KGHSH and CDR2 LQKENI. V gave up 5 bases and J gave up 7 bases, with 17 bases separating them. The CDR3 loop spans 14 amino acids. This CDR3 reads CASSTMEGLGGYTF. In DNA, the CDR3 is TGTGCCAGCTCAACGATGGAGGGGTTGGGTGGCTACACCTTC. The variable domain in full, with the rest retrieved from reference TRBV18 and TRBJ1-2, is NAGVMQNPRHLVRRRGQEARLRCSPMKGHSHVYWYRQLPEEGLKFMVYLQKENIIDESGMPKERFSAEFPKEGPSILRIQQVVRGDSAAYFCASSTMEGLGGYTFGSGTRLTVV.

The chain uses TRBV4-2 and TRBJ2-7; no reliable D call. The germline V and J ends were trimmed by 0 bases and 2 bases, with 5 bases remaining between them. The CDR3 covers 13 residues. Germline CDR1 and CDR2: LGHNA and YNFKEQ. The CDR3 nucleotides are TGTGCCAGCAGCCAAGACCCTCCCTACGAGCAGTACTTC. Translated, it gives CASSQDPPYEQYF.

The rearrangement links TRBV29-1 to TRBJ2-1; D unresolved. V was clipped by 0 bases and J by 0 bases, with 12 bases between them. Germline values: CDR1 SQVTM, CDR2 ANQGSEA. The CDR3 is made up of 16 amino acids. The CDR3 protein is CSVEDPSRSSYNEQFF. The CDR3 DNA is TGCAGCGTTGAAGATCCGTCCCGTAGCTCCTACAATGAGCAGTTCTTC.

This chain uses TRBV2 with TRBJ1-2; TRBD1 is a possible D gene (5 bases). In germline, CDR1 is SNHLY, CDR2 FYNNEI. V lost 2 bases, J lost 6 bases, and 7 bases lay in between. This CDR3 has 12 amino acids. Here the CDR3 DNA reads TGTGCCAGCAGTGAACAGGGCAATGGCTACACCTTC. Encoded protein: CASSEQGNGYTF.

CDR3 amino acids: CASSLWITGNTEAFF. The CDR3 DNA reads as TGTGCCAGCAGCTTGTGGATAACGGGGAACACTGAAGCTTTCTTT. The rearrangement uses TRBV5-6 and TRBJ1-1; no firm D call. The CDR3 totals 15 residues. Trimming took 1 base from V and 1 from J, leaving 11 bases between them. Germline V gene data show CDR1 as SGHDT and CDR2 as YYEEEE. Drawing the rest from reference TRBV5-6 and TRBJ1-1, the complete variable domain is DAGVTQSPTHLIKTRGQQVTLRCSPKSGHDTVSWYQQALGQGPQFIFQYYEEEERQRGNFPDRFSGHQFPNYSSELNVNALLLGDSALYLCASSLWITGNTEAFFGQGTRLTVV.

This rearrangement joins TRBV28 to TRBJ1-1; possibly TRBD1 for D (5 bases). The CDR3 length is 11 residues. Germline lookup yields CDR1 MDHEN and CDR2 SYDVKM. V was clipped by 6 bases and J by 10 bases, with 12 bases between them. CDR3 sequence (DNA): TGTGCCAGCAGCTTCCCCGGGGGAGCTTTCTTT. Translation gives CASSFPGGAFF.

Remarks on this clone: This same CDR3 is encoded by further DNA sequences in the sample. The V and J genes are TRBV10-3 and TRBJ1-2; D is ambiguous. Looked up from germline, CDR1 is ENHRY and CDR2 is SYGVKD. V was pared by 3 bases and J by 6 bases, with 5 bases between. The CDR3 contains 11 residues. Written as DNA, the CDR3 is TGTGCCATCAGTGAAACGGATGGCTACACCTTC. This translates into CAISETDGYTF.

This rearrangement joins TRBV7-2 to TRBJ1-3; no clear D. The CDR3 has 17 amino acids. The germline V gene encodes CDR1 SGHTA and CDR2 FQGNSA. V was clipped by 1 base and J by 0 bases, with 13 bases between them. CDR3 sequence reads: CASSLESARNSGNTIYF. The CDR3 coding sequence is TGTGCCAGCAGCTTAGAGTCCGCGCGGAACTCTGGAAACACCATATATTTT.

The V and J genes are TRBV30 and TRBJ1-5, with a possible D match to TRBD1 (6 bases). The CDR3 runs 16 residues. Germline CDR1 is GTSNPN and CDR2 is SVGIG (reference sequence). V dropped 2 bases and J dropped 2 bases, with 16 bases sitting between them. DNA of the CDR3: TGTGCCTGGAGTTCCTCAGGGGCCGCGGGCAATCAGCCCCAGCATTTT. Its protein product is CAWSSSGAAGNQPQHF.

In this sample, this clone turned up once. The chain has TRBV6-5 and TRBJ2-7; 11 bases line up with TRBD1. The CDR3 length is 15 residues. V shed 0 bases, J shed 3 bases, and the junction held 1 base outside the gene matches. CDR1 and CDR2 from the germline V gene are MNHEY and SVGAGI. CDR3 amino acids: CASSYSDRGHYEQYF. CDR3 bases: TGTGCCAGCAGTTACTCGGACAGGGGGCACTACGAGCAGTACTTC.

The chain employs TRBV18 and TRBJ2-4, with a tentative D call TRBD1 (6 bases). V lost 5 bases and J 0 bases, leaving 11 bases between the germline ends. This CDR3 contains 15 residues. The V gene's germline CDR1 is KGHSH and CDR2 LQKENI. CDR3 sequence: CASSGGQLAKNIQYF. Written as DNA, the CDR3 is TGTGCCAGCTCAGGAGGACAGCTAGCCAAAAACATTCAGTACTTC.

The CDR3 region has the DNA TGCAGCGTCGTCTCGGGACTAGCTGGGGCCAACGTCCTGACTTTC. Its translation: CSVVSGLAGANVLTF. The rearrangement uses TRBV29-1 and TRBJ2-6; 8 nucleotides align to TRBD2. Trimming removed 6 bases from V and 2 bases from J; junction bases left unmatched: 6. Germline assignment: CDR1 SQVTM and CDR2 ANQGSEA. The CDR3 covers 15 residues.

This clone was observed a single time. CDR3 DNA sequence: TGCGCCAGCAGCCAAGATACAGGTGCCAGCTCTGGAAACACCATATATTTT. This sequence encodes CASSQDTGASSGNTIYF. The V call is TRBV4-3, the J call TRBJ1-3, with D possibly TRBD1 on 5 matching bases. The V gene lost 0 bases and the J gene lost 0 bases, with 12 bases spanning the gap. CDR3 length: 17 amino acids. CDR1 is LGHNA, CDR2 YSLEER, per germline.

The DNA for the CDR3 is TGTGCCAGCAGCCTGTGGACTAGCGGGGGGGAGAACAATGAGCAGTTCTTC. This translates into CASSLWTSGGENNEQFF. The chain carries TRBV11-2 and TRBJ2-1, with 15 bases identical to TRBD2. The CDR3 runs to 17 residues. V shed 5 bases and J 5 bases; nucleotides not matched to a gene: 7. The germline V gene has CDR1 SGHAT and CDR2 FQNNGV.

V is TRBV19 and J is TRBJ2-1; 10 nucleotides align to TRBD2. The CDR3 is made up of 16 amino acids. V was clipped by 3 bases and J by 0 bases; unmatched bases: 2. Germline V gene data show CDR1 as LNHDA and CDR2 as SQIVND (reference sequence). CDR3 nucleotide sequence: TGTGCCAGTAGTATCCTAGCGGGGGCCTCCTACAATGAGCAGTTCTTC. Its protein product is CASSILAGASYNEQFF.

V usage is TRBV15 and J usage is TRBJ2-5, with D perhaps TRBD1 (5 bases). The ends were cut back, 5 bases at V and 3 bases at J, with 7 bases in the middle. This CDR3 comprises 12 residues. In germline, CDR1 is LNHNV, CDR2 YYDKDF (reference sequence). DNA for the CDR3: TGTGCCACCAGCCCAGGGAAAGAGACCCAGTACTTC. Protein sequence: CATSPGKETQYF.

V and J are TRBV10-3 and TRBJ1-4; tentative D call: TRBD1 (6 bases). V shed 10 bases and J shed 4 bases, with 13 bases lying between them. CDR3 length equals 13 residues. Germline CDR1 ENHRY, CDR2 SYGVKD. This CDR3 reads CATKQGGNEKLFF. Written as DNA, the CDR3 is TGTGCCACGAAACAGGGTGGTAATGAAAAACTGTTTTTT.

The chain couples TRBV4-1 to TRBJ1-3, with 9 bases that match TRBD1. The V segment lost 6 bases and the J segment 6 bases; nucleotides outside the gene matches: 6. The CDR3 totals 14 residues. Per germline, CDR1 MGHRA and CDR2 YSYEKL. The CDR3 sequence: CASRSQGAENTIYF. The CDR3 DNA follows: TGCGCCAGCAGATCACAGGGGGCGGAAAACACCATATATTTT.

J is TRBJ1-5 and V is TRBV18; 7 bases are shared with TRBD1. The CDR3 length is 15 residues. V shed 3 bases, J shed 6 bases, and the junction held 8 bases outside the gene matches. The V gene's germline CDR1 is KGHSH and CDR2 LQKENI. The CDR3: CASSPGAGGGQPQHF. CDR3 in DNA: TGTGCCAGCTCACCTGGAGCAGGGGGAGGTCAGCCCCAGCATTTT.

This clone was observed a handful of times. The rearrangement links TRBV5-4 to TRBJ1-1; 8 bases align to TRBD1. Germline CDR1 is SGHNT and CDR2 is YYREEE (reference sequence). V lost 2 bases, J lost 8 bases, and 11 bases stayed unmatched. This CDR3 is 15 amino acids long. The CDR3 nucleotides are TGTGCCAGCAGCTTCAGCGGGACAGGTAACGCCGAAGCTTTCTTT. Translating it yields CASSFSGTGNAEAFF.

This clone was seen a few times. The chain carries TRBV27 and TRBJ2-7, with a possible D match to TRBD1 (6 bases). The CDR3 is 15 amino acids. The V gene's germline CDR1 is MNHEY and CDR2 SMNVEV (reference sequence). Trimming cost V 6 bases and J 0 bases, with 15 bases left between them. The CDR3, as DNA: TGTGCCAGCAGCCGTAGACAGGCGCTCTCCTACGAGCAGTACTTC. Its protein product is CASSRRQALSYEQYF.

The chain couples TRBV5-6 to TRBJ1-1, with 10 bases that match TRBD1. Germline CDR1 reads SGHDT; CDR2 reads YYEEEE. Trimming removed 3 bases from V and 6 bases from J; junction bases left unmatched: 5. The CDR3 length is 14 residues. The chain's CDR3 is CASSSRQGASEAFF. The CDR3 DNA is TGTGCCAGCAGCTCCCGACAGGGGGCTTCTGAAGCTTTCTTT.